This T cell receptor beta chain was identified in a study of T cell responses to AZD1222 COVID-19 vaccine. Study observations and caveats: Spike-spanning, vaccine-associated CD4 TCRs were dominant at 160-218 and 743-854. Sampling captured repertoires only after the peak T cell response. Only a handful of AZD1222 recipients, several in all, had baseline seropositivity.

Germline values: CDR1 KGHSH, CDR2 LQKENI. The CDR3 has 13 residues. V was clipped by 3 bases and J by 7 bases, with 7 bases between them. Data came from immunoSEQ multiplex PCR; TCRdb stores just in-frame clones and leaves some out. Of roughly 100,000 clones in the sample, about four fifths were seen once. As regards this clone: Its cognate antigen is unknown.

V usage is TRBV18 and J usage is TRBJ1-6; possibly TRBD1 for D (5 bases). The TCR was taken from an adult who received the AZD1222 COVID-19 vaccine. The sequences come from peripheral blood, collected 28 days after the second AZD1222 dose. The CDR3 sequence: CASSPGGNSPLHF. The DNA of the CDR3 is TGTGCCAGCTCACCCGGGGGAAATTCACCCCTCCACTTT.